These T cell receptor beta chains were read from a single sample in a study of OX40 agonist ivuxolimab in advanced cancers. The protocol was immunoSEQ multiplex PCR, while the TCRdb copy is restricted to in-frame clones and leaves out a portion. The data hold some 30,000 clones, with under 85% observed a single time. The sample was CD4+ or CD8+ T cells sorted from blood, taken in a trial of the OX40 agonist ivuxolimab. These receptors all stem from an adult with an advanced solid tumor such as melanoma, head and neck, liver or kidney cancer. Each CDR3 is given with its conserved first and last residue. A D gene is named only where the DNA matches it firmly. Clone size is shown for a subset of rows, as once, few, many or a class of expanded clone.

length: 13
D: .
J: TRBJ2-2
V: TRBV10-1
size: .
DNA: TGCGCCAGCAGTGAGTCGAATAACGGGGAGCTGTTTTTT
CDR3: CASSESNNGELFF

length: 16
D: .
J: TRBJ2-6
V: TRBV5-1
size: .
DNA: TGCGCCAGCAGCCTTAACCCAGGGGCCGGGGCCAACGTCCTGACTTTC
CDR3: CASSLNPGAGANVLTF

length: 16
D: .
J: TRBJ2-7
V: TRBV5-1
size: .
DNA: TGCGCCAGCAGCTTGGGGTATGGAGTTCGCTCCTACGAGCAGTACTTC
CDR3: CASSLGYGVRSYEQYF

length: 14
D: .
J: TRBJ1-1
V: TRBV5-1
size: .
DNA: TGCGCCAGCAATAGGGGGGGGGCCGGGACTGAAGCTTTCTTT
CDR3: CASNRGGAGTEAFF

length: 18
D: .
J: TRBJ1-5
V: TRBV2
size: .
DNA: TGTGCCAGCAGTTTTCCTAAGGCCTCTGGACAGCTTTATCAGCCCCAGCATTTT
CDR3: CASSFPKASGQLYQPQHF

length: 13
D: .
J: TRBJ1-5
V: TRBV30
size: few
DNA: TGTGCCTGGAGTGTTCAGGGGAATCAGCCCCAGCATTTT
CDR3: CAWSVQGNQPQHF

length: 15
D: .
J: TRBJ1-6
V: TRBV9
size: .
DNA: TGTGCCAGCAGCGTAGAGGGGTCCCCAAATTCACCCCTCCACTTT
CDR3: CASSVEGSPNSPLHF

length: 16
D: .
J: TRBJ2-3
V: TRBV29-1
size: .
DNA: TGCAGCGTTGATGGAGGGATACACCTTAGCACAGATACGCAGTATTTT
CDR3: CSVDGGIHLSTDTQYF

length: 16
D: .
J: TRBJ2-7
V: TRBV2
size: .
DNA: TGTGCCAGCAGTGGAGGGTTGGGCAGGCATAGATACGAGCAGTACTTC
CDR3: CASSGGLGRHRYEQYF

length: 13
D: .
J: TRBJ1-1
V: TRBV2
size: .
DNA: TGTGCCAGCAGTGACTGGGGGAACACTGAAGCTTTCTTT
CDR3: CASSDWGNTEAFF

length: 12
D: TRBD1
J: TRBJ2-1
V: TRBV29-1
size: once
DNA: TGCAGCGCCCCAGGGGGACCCTCTGAGCAGTTCTTC
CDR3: CSAPGGPSEQFF

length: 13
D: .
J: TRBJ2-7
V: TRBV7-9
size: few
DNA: TGTGCCAGCAGCTTAGGGGGAGACTACGAGCAGTACTTC
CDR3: CASSLGGDYEQYF

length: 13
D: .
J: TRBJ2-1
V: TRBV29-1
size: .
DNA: TGCAGCGTTGTCGGGACGGTATACAATGAGCAGTTCTTC
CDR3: CSVVGTVYNEQFF

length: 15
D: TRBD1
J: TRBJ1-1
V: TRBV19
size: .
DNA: TGTGCCAGTAGTAAAGGACAGGGGCTTTACACTGAAGCTTTCTTT
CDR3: CASSKGQGLYTEAFF

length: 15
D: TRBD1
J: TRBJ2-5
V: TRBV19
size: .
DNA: TGTGCCAGTAGACGAACCGGGACAGGGATCGGGGAGCAGTACTTC
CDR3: CASRRTGTGIGEQYF

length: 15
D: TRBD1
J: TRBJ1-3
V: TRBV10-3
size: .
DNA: TGTGCCATCCGGGGGACAGGGGACCCTGGAAACACCATATATTTT
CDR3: CAIRGTGDPGNTIYF

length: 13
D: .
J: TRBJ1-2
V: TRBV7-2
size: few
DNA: TGTGCCAGCAGCTTATCGCGCGAGTATGGCTACACCTTC
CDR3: CASSLSREYGYTF